This T cell receptor beta chain was found in a study of blood T cell repertoires in COVID-19. About the research overall: Acute-phase and convalescent COVID-19 samples originated in the United States, Italy and Spain. T cells, B-cell-depleted T cells, or PBMCs supplied cDNA or gDNA.

Original analysis: Estimation of nucleated cell counts relied on the amplification of reference gene primers. TCRdb keeps only in-frame clones here, not all; method: immunoSEQ multiplex PCR. That table supplies the V and J calls and clone size; D and trimming were determined from the DNA. The sample records 20,000 to 30,000 clones, 80% to 90% being singletons. Sequenced input: peripheral blood. The source is a man between 65 and 85 years old with acute or convalescent COVID-19.

CDR3 DNA sequence: TGTGCCACCAGCAATGGACTAGCGAGGGTTGGGCAGTACTTC. It specifies CATSNGLARVGQYF. The chain links TRBV15 to TRBJ2-7; 9 positions match TRBD2. The CDR3 runs to 14 residues. J lost 9 bases, V lost 4 bases, and 10 bases had no gene match. The germline V gene encodes CDR1 LNHNV and CDR2 YYDKDF (reference sequence).